This TCR beta chain is drawn from a study of blood T cell repertoires in COVID-19. Study as a whole: Sites across the United States, Italy and Spain contributed samples from acute and convalescent COVID-19. From T cells, B-cell-depleted T cells, or PBMCs came the material, which was cDNA or gDNA.

Trimming took 3 bases from V and 0 from J; bases not matched to a gene: 11. Germline CDR1 reads SGHRS; CDR2 reads YFSETQ. CDR3 length: 18 amino acids. In the original processing: Researchers report that nucleated cell counts were estimated from reference gene primer amplification. Measured with immunoSEQ multiplex PCR; TCRdb has only the in-frame clones, and not every one. D and trimming were read from the DNA, whereas the V and J calls and clone size are those reported in that table. The table lists about 14,000 clones, about three quarters of them singletons. The rearrangement joins TRBV5-1 to TRBJ2-2, with 7 bases identical to TRBD2. Sequencing was performed on peripheral blood. The sequence was collected from a man in his sixties or seventies with acute or convalescent COVID-19. The CDR3 DNA follows: TGCGCCAGCAGCTACCCGGGACTAACTGTCCCGAACACCGGGGAGCTGTTTTTT. This encodes CASSYPGLTVPNTGELFF.